A single TCR beta chain is shown here with its context. The antigen remains undetermined. This entry belongs to a study of beta chain features in type 1 diabetes. Study-level results: The study found fewer insertions and more deletions at VDJ junctions in type 1 diabetes patients.

From germline, CDR1 is LNHNV and CDR2 YYDKDF (reference sequence). This CDR3 has 15 amino acids. V dropped 8 bases and J dropped 1; count of bases not matched to a gene: 5. The sequenced template was cDNA made from the entire isolated RNA. Here immunoSEQ multiplex PCR was the method, and the copy in TCRdb shows in-frame clones only, minus some. The table shows 200,000 to 250,000 clones, with around 14% occurring only once. Naive, central memory, regulatory and stem cell-like memory cells within the CD4+ compartment were sorted using CD45RO/CCR7/CD25/CD127/CD95/CD27. The sequenced sample was naive CD4+ T cells from blood. The genes are TRBV15 and TRBJ2-2; TRBD1 matches at 9 bases. This TCR came from a woman aged 40 to 50 in good health. CDR3 coding DNA: TGTGCCACCGCGGGACAGGGCGTGAACACCGGGGAGCTGTTTTTT. This gives the protein CATAGQGVNTGELFF.